This TCR beta chain was retrieved from a study of regulatory T cells in long-lasting Graves disease (dated by TCRdb to about 2021). Broadly, across the study: Patients with newly diagnosed Graves' disease had been on antithyroid drugs for under 3 months. Peripheral blood TCR sequencing and RNA sequencing compared persistent Graves' disease patients with newly diagnosed Graves' disease patients. The study was registered as a clinical trial and conducted in China. TCR sequencing covered roughly 13 persistent and 20 newly diagnosed Graves' disease patients, some 33 samples in total.

What the research found in general, with its limitations: The small sample size was acknowledged by the authors as a limitation that may reduce accuracy. More public clonotypes were shared among persistent patients (under 3,000) than among newly diagnosed patients (966). Only peripheral blood was studied, because thyroid tissue, the primary lesion, was inaccessible. Preferential use of TRBV28, TRBJ1-2 and TRBJ2-5 was observed in persistent disease, whereas TRBV20-1 and TRBJ2-1 were favored in newly diagnosed disease. Persistent Graves' disease patients showed lower TCR Shannon entropy and fewer highly expanded clones than newly diagnosed patients, suggesting clonal expansion. Sequencing and analysis were restricted to the TCR beta chain.

According to the study, the label for this sample's time point signals: newly diagnosed GD, antithyroid drugs for less than 3 months. RNA was extracted from PBMCs in TRIzol for both TCR sequencing and RNA sequencing. The diagnosis of Graves' disease was made according to American Thyroid Association guidelines. Patients for the study were recruited at an endocrinology department in Xi'an, China. From each patient, approximately 10 milliliters of peripheral blood was collected into an EDTA anticoagulant tube. Ficoll Paque Plus density gradient separation was used to isolate PBMCs, and no further T cell sorting was performed. An Agilent 2100 Bioanalyzer and agarose gel were used to check RNA quality, while a NanoDrop 2000 measured RNA concentration. Libraries were prepared through multiplex PCR. Instrument on record: Illumina HiSeq 4000. CDR3 regions were amplified by Arm-PCR with iRepertoire HTBI primers to construct TCR beta libraries. Gel purification was performed on PCR products prior to sequencing. As for the authors' bioinformatics: Gene usage analysis of CDR3 amino acid clonotypes relied on the roughly 60 TRBV and 13 to 15 TRBJ segments identified across samples. COPE and FqMerger were used to merge the filtered high-quality paired reads into contigs. BLAST was used to align contigs to IMGT TRBV, TRBD and TRBJ reference genes, with CDR3 defined following IMGT. Highly expanded clones were defined as clonotypes with a frequency above 0.1%. Repertoire diversity was measured by Shannon entropy, and V-J evenness by the Gini coefficient. Public clonotypes were defined as clonotypes shared by more than one individual. TCRdb reran the public reads through fastp at Q25 and MiXCR, keeping productive beta chains. Each CDR3 protein gets just one entry, which takes the most common genes and DNA from the rows behind it. TCRdb assigned the V and J calls; the authors' analysis was not used. For this sample there are approximately 400,000 distinct CDR3 sequences; approximately 15% appear just once. The top ten hold 16% of the sample.

This clonotype appeared many times. Its antigen has not been determined. No per-base quality is available; no much larger clone lies one base away. From the cysteine through the phenylalanine, the CDR3 covers 15 amino acids. The read is trimmed to its CDR3 DNA, 45 bases read in frame from base 1. Clipping removes 1 base from V and 1 base from J, with 4 as the unmatched junction base count. From a lookup of the germline V gene (reference sequence), CDR1 and CDR2 are LGHDT and YNNKEL. These data were likewise used in another study, on T cells in Graves' hyperthyroidism and ophthalmopathy. The second investigation adds: Graves' hyperthyroidism was defined as stable when no progression to ophthalmopathy occurred over 18 months of follow-up. Hyperthyroidism patients were newly diagnosed, had a disease duration of under 2 months, and were aged 18 to 65 years. Patients with uncontrolled infections, other autoimmune diseases, pregnancy or lactation were excluded. Diagnoses were based on clinical symptoms, serum thyroxine and TRAb, thyroid ultrasound and orbital computed tomography. The first round of RT-PCR for the TCR CDR3 was performed with the HTBI primer set and the Qiagen OneStep RT-PCR kit. Blood samples also contained most of the expanded thyroid clonotypes (frequency above 0.001), which suggests that blood repertoires may reflect thyroid immune responses. Ophthalmopathy was separated from stable hyperthyroidism by a 13 V-J signature model, with approximately 86% sensitivity and 81% to 83% specificity obtained in cross-validation and 80%/75% obtained in testing. During validation, the model predicted progression to ophthalmopathy a median of approximately 6 months ahead of onset, with approximately 70% sensitivity and roughly 72% specificity. To identify TCR V-J signatures that set the groups apart, the researchers used a discovery cohort of roughly 100 patients, made up of around 40 with Graves' ophthalmopathy and 55 to 65 with stable Graves' hyperthyroidism. Prospective prediction of ophthalmopathy was tested in an independent validation cohort consisting of about 19 hyperthyroidism patients and around 16 patients who later progressed to ophthalmopathy. The approximately 98 discovery patients were randomly divided into training and test sets at a 7:3 ratio. The study also compared thyroid tissue and blood T-cell repertoires from a handful of Graves' hyperthyroidism patients. Once sampling was done, hyperthyroidism patients were given methimazole at a starting dose of 30 mg daily, whereas ophthalmopathy patients were given high-dose intravenous methylprednisolone. The libraries were constructed in a second round of multiplex PCR and then size-selected and purified. Sequencing of the libraries was done on an Illumina HiSeq2000 using paired-end 100 bp reads. SOAPnuke was used to process the raw data, throwing out any read that contained adapters or uncalled bases, had a mean Phred below 15, or lacked an exact constant-primer or identifier match. High-quality paired reads were merged with COPE v1.2.5, and unique nucleotide sequences were defined as clonotypes. Clonotypes were aligned to IMGT TRBV, TRBD and TRBJ reference segments using MiTCR v1.1. The analysis was restricted to V-J combinations with a frequency above 0.0001, which together covered 99% to 99.2% of the repertoires. The TCS score was defined as the ratio of F50 (clonal expansion) to E x V (chaos), calculated using BLOSUM62-based TCRdist between CDR3 peptides within each V-J. Welch's t-statistics and random forest reduced some 510 V-J features to 13, which were used in a naive Bayes classifier (R e1071). No statistical method was used to set the sample size in advance, and investigators knew the group allocation. According to the paper, TCR Vbeta CDR3 sequencing was carried out on 135 peripheral blood samples, which came from around 43 ophthalmopathy, 80 or so hyperthyroidism and roughly 17 progressor patients.

The sample was peripheral blood mononuclear cells (PBMCs), taken at new diagnosis, from a patient treated with antithyroid drugs. The rearrangement combines TRBV3-1 with TRBJ2-7; the central 7 bases match TRBD2. This TCR derives from a woman between 25 and 40 years old with Graves disease. Donor details come from another sample of the same person, matched by shared clones. The CDR3 protein is CASSQGRERSYEQYF. The sequenced DNA: TGTGCCAGCAGCCAAGGGCGGGAGCGGTCCTACGAGCAGTACTTC.